Below, one TCR beta chain is given with its context. What it binds is unknown. The CDR3 contains 16 residues. The data are from a study of CXCR3-negative and CXCR3-positive naive CD8 T cells. Overall study context: Per library, roughly 1.6 +/- 0.3 million reads; 130 million to 150 million TRB reads overall. Study-wide results and limits: In cryopreserved cells, CXCR3 expression partially decreased, and fresh PBMCs were used in most assays. Naive cells that were CXCR3-positive had more hydrophobic TRB CDR3s (compared with CXCR3-negative naive cells).

All TRB cDNA libraries came from 5' RACE performed with UMI labels. TCRdb re-called the 5' RACE reads and catalogs CDR3 proteins one per entry, DNA excluded. The data include around 140,000 distinct CDR3 sequences; the top ten clones carry approximately 0.5%. This TCR derives from a human donor in good health. Some clones in this sample may be carry-over from other donors' samples. Specimen: naive CXCR3- CD8+ T cells from blood. As to subset: CD45RO-CCR7+CD27+CD95- naive CD8+ T cells lacking CXCR3 (TNR3-). The chain recombines TRBV12-3 or TRBV12-4 with TRBJ2-2; TCRdb's D call of TRBD2 is untestable without DNA. This chain's CDR3 is CASSPTSGGITGELFF.